This paragraph covers one T cell receptor (beta chain) sequence. The antigen is unknown. Naive CD4 T cells were sorted as CD45RO-negative, CD62L-positive. Clones were read by immunoSEQ multiplex PCR, and TCRdb kept only the in-frame ones, dropping some. Found here are 50,000 to 65,000 clones, around 94% of them singletons; the top ten hold 18%. CDR1 SGHAT and CDR2 FQDESV come from the germline V gene (reference sequence). Trimming cost V 3 bases and J 5 bases, with 16 bases left between them. This CDR3 region has 15 residues. The data derive from a study of human versus mouse CDR3 diversity and MHC coevolution. Findings and limits, study-wide: Human CDR3s averaged more deletions and insertions than mouse CDR3s. Clonal inequality was lowest in most of the three human donors. By iCHAO1, human TCR beta clonotypes numbered about 1.6 million, the most.

This clonotype originated in a person between 60 and 70 years old in good health. Specimen: naive CD4+ T cells from blood. The subset here: CD45RO-negative CD62L-positive naive CD4 T cells. The rearrangement joins TRBV11-1 to TRBJ1-1; a weak D match, TRBD1 (5 bases). The DNA for the CDR3 is TGTGCCAGCAGCTTTGTCCAGGGTAGGATTACTGAAGCTTTCTTT. As protein: CASSFVQGRITEAFF. The full variable domain, completed using reference TRBV11-1 and TRBJ1-1, is EAEVAQSPRYKITEKSQAVAFWCDPISGHATLYWYRQILGQGPELLVQFQDESVVDDSQLPKDRFSAERLKGVDSTLKIQPAELGDSAMYLCASSFVQGRITEAFFGQGTRLTVV.